Shown below are 11 T cell receptor beta chains from a single sample sequenced in a study of shared clonotypes between healthy human individuals. Assay: immunoSEQ multiplex PCR; the TCRdb copy retains only in-frame clones and omits some. This table has about 490,000 clones, 70% to 85% appearing once. Material for sequencing was PBMCs. The receptors were sampled from a woman aged 35 to 49 in good health. Some clones in this sample may be carry-over from other donors' samples.

About this clone itself: This probably arose from a read error, given a far larger clone one base away. The chain combines TRBV28 with TRBJ2-3; the D gene could be TRBD1 or TRBD2 (5 bases each). Looked up from germline, CDR1 is MDHEN and CDR2 is SYDVKM. This CDR3 has 14 residues. The V and J ends lost 8 bases and 4 bases respectively, with 16 bases between them. CDR3: CASEQGRGPDTQYF. The CDR3 bases are TGTGCCAGCGAGCAGGGTCGGGGTCCAGATACGCAGTATTTT.

This clone has a single count. The V and J genes are TRBV5-5 and TRBJ1-2, with D possibly matching TRBD1 (6 bases). Germline V gene sequence: CDR1 SGHKS, CDR2 YYEKEE (reference sequence). This CDR3 contains 18 residues. Trimming removed 1 base from V and 0 bases from J, with 19 bases in between. The CDR3 loop is CASSLSGAHPQANYGYTF. CDR3 coding DNA: TGTGCCAGCAGCTTGTCAGGGGCGCATCCCCAAGCTAACTATGGCTACACCTTC.

The V call is TRBV2, the J call TRBJ1-5; D unclear. There are 12 residues in the CDR3. Trimming stripped 6 bases from V and 4 bases from J, with 7 bases between. CDR1 and CDR2 (germline): SNHLY, FYNNEI. The CDR3 coding sequence is TGTGCCAGCAGCGCCAATAATCAGCCCCAGCATTTT. Its translation is CASSANNQPQHF.

The CDR3 DNA reads as TGTGCCAGCAGTGAATTAGCGGTTCTTCCCTACAATGAGCAGTTCTTC. It specifies CASSELAVLPYNEQFF. V gene TRBV6-1 combines with J gene TRBJ2-1, with a weak D call TRBD2 (6 bases). Germline CDR1 reads MNHNS; CDR2 reads SASEGT. The CDR3 is 16 residues long. Trimming cost V 2 bases and J 2 bases, with 13 bases left between them.

The CDR3 nucleotides are TGTGCCAGCGAGGAGGGACATTCGAACACCGGGGAGCTGTTTTTT. Translation: CASEEGHSNTGELFF. The chain employs TRBV7-9 and TRBJ2-2; D tentatively reads TRBD1 or TRBD2 (6 bases each). This CDR3 spans 15 amino acids. V was trimmed by 8 bases and J by 0 bases, leaving 13 bases between them. Per the germline V gene, CDR1 is SEHNR and CDR2 is FQNEAQ (reference sequence).

This clone was counted a single time. The rearrangement uses TRBV27 and TRBJ2-7, with TRBD2 as a possible D gene (5 bases). The CDR3 is 15 residues long. The germline V gene has CDR1 MNHEY and CDR2 SMNVEV (reference sequence). Trimming removed 5 bases from V and 2 bases from J, with 16 bases in between. The CDR3 loop reads CASSPIGRATYEQYF. The CDR3 DNA sequence: TGTGCCAGCAGTCCCATAGGGCGGGCCACCTACGAGCAGTACTTC.

The chain links TRBV6-4 to TRBJ2-1; no firm D call. The ends were cut back, 1 base at V and 0 bases at J, with 7 bases in the middle. The CDR3 totals 15 residues. From germline, CDR1 is MRHNA and CDR2 SNTAGT. For the CDR3, the DNA is TGTGCCAGCAGTGACTTGGAGAGCTCCTACAATGAGCAGTTCTTC. Its protein is CASSDLESSYNEQFF.

This clone was counted a single time. J is TRBJ1-4 and V is TRBV5-1, with 9 bases aligning to TRBD1. The CDR3 spans 15 residues. The ends lost 4 bases at V and 10 bases at J; junction bases unmatched: 11. From germline, CDR1 is SGHRS and CDR2 YFSETQ. CDR3: CASSPGDRVSGKLFF. CDR3 nucleotides: TGCGCCAGCAGCCCCGGGGACAGGGTGAGCGGAAAACTGTTTTTT.

This clone turned up a few times. The gene calls are TRBV6-1 and TRBJ1-5, with TRBD1 as a possible D gene (5 bases). The V and J ends lost 8 bases and 0 bases respectively, with 14 bases between them. Germline V gives CDR1 MNHNS, CDR2 SASEGT. The CDR3 is 15 amino acids. The CDR3 here is CASWRGLYSNQPQHF. The CDR3 DNA is TGTGCCAGCTGGCGGGGACTTTATAGCAATCAGCCCCAGCATTTT.

The CDR3: CAISDNSDRLSREKLFF. CDR3 nucleotides: TGTGCCATCAGTGACAATTCCGACCGCCTGAGTAGGGAAAAACTGTTTTTT. V is TRBV10-3 and J is TRBJ1-4; no clear D gene. The germline gives CDR1 ENHRY, CDR2 SYGVKD. V was trimmed by 3 bases and J by 8 bases, leaving 22 bases between them. The CDR3 runs 17 residues.

This sequence joins TRBV25-1 and TRBJ1-5; 7 bases are shared with TRBD1. Germline V lookup: CDR1 MGHDK, CDR2 SYGVNS. V shed 1 base and J 3 bases; nucleotides not matched to a gene: 9. The CDR3 runs to 17 residues. DNA of the CDR3: TGTGCCAGCAGTGAATCGACAGGGACCAAACCCAATCAGCCCCAGCATTTT. Protein sequence: CASSESTGTKPNQPQHF. Full variable domain (missing parts from reference TRBV25-1 and TRBJ1-5): EADIYQTPRYLVIGTGKKITLECSQTMGHDKMYWYQQDPGMELHLIHYSYGVNSTEKGDLSSESTVSRIRTEHFPLTLESARPSHTSQYLCASSESTGTKPNQPQHFGDGTRLSIL.